This T cell receptor (beta chain) was identified during a study of T cell clones after liver transplantation. Study in general: TCRbeta sequencing after a pre-transplant mixed lymphocyte reaction identified graft-donor-reactive clones, later tracked in post-transplant blood.

For this clone: Its ends do not fully match the called genes, so a read error is possible.

Produced via immunoSEQ multiplex PCR; TCRdb's table is partial and in-frame only. Of about 47,000 clones in the sample, 85% to 90% were seen once. The CDR3 loop spans 11 amino acids. CDR1 MDHEN and CDR2 SYDVKM come from the germline V gene. The sample in question was CD8+ T cells from blood, obtained 12 months after liver transplant. V and J are TRBV28 and TRBJ1-1, with no clear D. This clonotype originated in a human patient who received a liver transplant. The graft donor may have given rise to some T cells. CDR3 nucleotide sequence: TGTGCCAGCAGTTTATCTCCGGAAACCGTATTT. Protein sequence: CASSLSPETVF.